Presented here are 13 T cell receptor beta chains from one specimen sequenced in a study of blood T cell repertoires in COVID-19 (TCRdb year 2020). The library was prepared using the immunoSEQ multiplex PCR assay. The clones in this table, taken by TCRdb from immuneACCESS, are in-frame only. Not every clone is retained; where verified, under half of the shortfall comes from an unresolved V gene, and the cause of the rest is unknown. Within this sample are fewer than 90,000 clones, with roughly nine tenths of them counted one time only. The ten largest account for roughly 3.6% of the sample. The sequenced sample was peripheral blood. The source is a man in his sixties or seventies with active COVID-19.

The CDR3 loop reads CASSDIGQGNTEAFF. The CDR3 region has the DNA TGTGCCAGCAGTGACATCGGACAGGGGAACACTGAAGCTTTCTTT. This chain links TRBV2 with TRBJ1-1, with 8 bases fitting TRBD1. J gave up 1 base and V 3 bases, and 4 bases lay outside the gene matches. CDR3 length: 15 amino acids. CDR1 SNHLY and CDR2 FYNNEI come from the germline V gene.

This rearrangement joins TRBV4-2 to TRBJ2-1, with a weak D call TRBD2 (6 bases). The CDR3 has 16 amino acids. CDR1 and CDR2 from the germline V gene are LGHNA and YNFKEQ. Deletions cut 1 base from V and 7 bases from J, with 17 bases between. The CDR3 DNA sequence: TGTGCCAGCAGCCAAGCGGGTCCGGGGGTCCTTAATGAGCAGTTCTTC. It is translated as CASSQAGPGVLNEQFF.

The count of this clone is one. The chain joins TRBV25-1 to TRBJ2-7; D call uncertain. The CDR3 totals 13 residues. The germline CDR1 and CDR2 sequences are MGHDK and SYGVNS. The V and J ends lost 3 bases and 4 bases respectively, with 10 bases between them. The CDR3 region is CASSDSPGYEQYF. The CDR3 coding sequence is TGTGCCAGCAGTGACAGCCCGGGTTACGAGCAGTACTTC.

This chain connects TRBV5-1 to TRBJ2-5; 11 bases are a match to TRBD1. The V gene's germline CDR1 is SGHRS and CDR2 YFSETQ. V gave up 4 bases and J gave up 5 bases; unmatched junction bases: 7. The CDR3 is 15 amino acids. This CDR3 reads CASSPGQGAYETQYF. The CDR3 DNA sequence: TGCGCCAGCAGCCCCGGACAGGGGGCCTATGAGACCCAGTACTTC.

This chain links TRBV3-1 (or the pseudogene TRBV3-2) with TRBJ2-2; 7 bases are shared with TRBD1. Germline CDR1 reads LGHDT; CDR2 reads YNNKEL (reference sequence). J was trimmed by 5 bases and V by 1 base; bases with no gene match: 7. The CDR3 contains 16 residues. DNA of the CDR3: TGTGCCAGCAGCCAAGCCGCCACACAGGGGACCGGGGAGCTGTTTTTT. It codes for CASSQAATQGTGELFF.

The J gene is TRBJ2-1, the V gene TRBV6-5; D possibly corresponds to TRBD1 (5 bases). This CDR3 has 12 residues. Germline assignment: CDR1 MNHEY and CDR2 SVGAGI. Trimming stripped 0 bases from V and 10 bases from J, with 7 bases between. CDR3 bases: TGTGCCAGCAGTTACTCGGGGCACGAGCAGTTCTTC. Translation gives CASSYSGHEQFF.

The rearrangement links TRBV2 to TRBJ2-1, with 13 bases lining up with TRBD2. The CDR3 covers 15 residues. J gave up 7 bases and V 1 base, and 1 base lay outside the gene matches. Germline assignment: CDR1 SNHLY and CDR2 FYNNEI. In DNA, the CDR3 is TGTGCCAGCAGTGAAGTGGGACTAGCGGGGAATGAGCAGTTCTTC. Translating it yields CASSEVGLAGNEQFF.

This clone appeared a single time. The V and J genes are TRBV6-4 and TRBJ2-3, with TRBD2 identical over 7 bases. Looked up from germline, CDR1 is MRHNA and CDR2 is SNTAGT. The J segment lost 4 bases and the V segment lost 6 bases, leaving 10 bases of the junction unmatched. The CDR3 has 15 residues. Here the CDR3 DNA reads TGTGCCAGCAGCGGGTCGACTAGCAAGGCAGATACGCAGTATTTT. This translates into CASSGSTSKADTQYF.

The CDR3 DNA follows: TGTGCCAGCAGCCCTAGACAGGGGGGCGACACAGATACGCAGTATTTT. Translating gives CASSPRQGGDTDTQYF. V gene TRBV7-2 combines with J gene TRBJ2-3, with 9 nucleotides matching TRBD1. Germline values: CDR1 SGHTA, CDR2 FQGNSA. This CDR3 is 16 amino acids long. The junction had 8 bases not matched to a gene; V was cut back by 5 bases and J by 2 bases. Complete variable domain (other parts from reference TRBV7-2 and TRBJ2-3): GAGVSQSPSNKVTEKGKDVELRCDPISGHTALYWYRQSLGQGLEFLIYFQGNSAPDKSGLPSDRFSAERTGGSVSTLTIQRTQQEDSAVYLCASSPRQGGDTDTQYFGPGTRLTVL.

The V call is TRBV9, the J call TRBJ1-1; 10 bases align to TRBD1. Unmatched junction bases numbered 3, after V lost 3 bases and J lost 1 base. The CDR3 runs 15 residues. The germline gives CDR1 SGDLS, CDR2 YYNGEE. The CDR3 sequence: CASSEGTGANTEAFF. CDR3 coding DNA: TGTGCCAGCAGCGAGGGGACAGGGGCGAACACTGAAGCTTTCTTT.

The V gene is TRBV28, the J gene TRBJ2-7; D possibly corresponds to TRBD2 (5 bases). Germline V gene sequence: CDR1 MDHEN, CDR2 SYDVKM. The germline V and J ends were trimmed by 3 bases and 7 bases, with 16 bases remaining between them. The CDR3 runs to 14 residues. The CDR3 spells CASSLELGLAEQYF. The CDR3 DNA reads as TGTGCCAGCAGTTTGGAACTAGGTCTGGCGGAGCAGTACTTC.

The chain has TRBV6-1 and TRBJ1-6, with 7 bases aligning to TRBD1. CDR1 is MNHNS, CDR2 SASEGT, per germline. The CDR3 has 19 residues. The V gene end was trimmed by 4 bases and the J gene end by 1 base; junction bases not matched to a gene: 13. In DNA form, the CDR3 reads TGTGCCAGCAGTGCCAAGGGGGTGGCAGGGGGATCCTATAATTCACCCCTCCACTTT. Translation: CASSAKGVAGGSYNSPLHF.

The rearrangement joins TRBV21-1 to TRBJ2-7; TRBD1, the D gene given by the table, was not confirmed from the DNA. TRBV21-1 counts as a pseudogene. CDR3 length: 14 amino acids. CDR3 nucleotides: TGTGCCAGCAGCAAAGGGCGACAGGCCTACGAGCAGTACTTC. Encoded protein: CASSKGRQAYEQYF.